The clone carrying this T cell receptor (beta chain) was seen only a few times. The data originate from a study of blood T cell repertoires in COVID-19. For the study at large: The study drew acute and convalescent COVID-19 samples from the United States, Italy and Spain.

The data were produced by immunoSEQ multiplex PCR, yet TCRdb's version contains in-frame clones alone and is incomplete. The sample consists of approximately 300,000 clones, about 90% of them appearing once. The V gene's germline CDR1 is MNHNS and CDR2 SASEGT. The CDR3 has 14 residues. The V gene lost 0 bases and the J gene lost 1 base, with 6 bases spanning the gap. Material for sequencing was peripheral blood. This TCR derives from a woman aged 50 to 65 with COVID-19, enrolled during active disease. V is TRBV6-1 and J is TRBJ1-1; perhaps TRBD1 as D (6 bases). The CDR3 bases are TGTGCCAGCAGTGAAGCGACAGGGAACACTGAAGCTTTCTTT. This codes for CASSEATGNTEAFF.